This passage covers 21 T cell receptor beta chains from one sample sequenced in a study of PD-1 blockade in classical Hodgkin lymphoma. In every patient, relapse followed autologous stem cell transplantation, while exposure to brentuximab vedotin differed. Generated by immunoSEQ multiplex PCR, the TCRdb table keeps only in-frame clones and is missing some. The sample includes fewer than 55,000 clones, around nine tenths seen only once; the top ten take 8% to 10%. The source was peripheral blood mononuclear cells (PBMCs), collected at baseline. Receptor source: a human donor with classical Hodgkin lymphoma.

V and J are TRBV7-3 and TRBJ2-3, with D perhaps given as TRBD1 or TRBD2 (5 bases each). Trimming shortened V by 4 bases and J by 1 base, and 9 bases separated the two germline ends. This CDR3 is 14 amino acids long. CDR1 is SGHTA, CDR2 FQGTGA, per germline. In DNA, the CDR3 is TGTGCCAGCAGCTCCCTGGGGGGCACAGATACGCAGTATTTT. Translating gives CASSSLGGTDTQYF. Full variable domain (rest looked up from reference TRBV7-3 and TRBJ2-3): GAGVSQTPSNKVTEKGKYVELRCDPISGHTALYWYRQSLGQGPEFLIYFQGTGAADDSGLPNDRFFAVRPEGSVSTLKIQRTERGDSAVYLCASSSLGGTDTQYFGPGTRLTVL.

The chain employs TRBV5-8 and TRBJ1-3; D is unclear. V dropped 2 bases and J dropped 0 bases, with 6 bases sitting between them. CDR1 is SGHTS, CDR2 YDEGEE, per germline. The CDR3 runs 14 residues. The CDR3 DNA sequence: TGTGCCAGCAGCTTACACGGCTCTGGAAACACCATATATTTT. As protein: CASSLHGSGNTIYF.

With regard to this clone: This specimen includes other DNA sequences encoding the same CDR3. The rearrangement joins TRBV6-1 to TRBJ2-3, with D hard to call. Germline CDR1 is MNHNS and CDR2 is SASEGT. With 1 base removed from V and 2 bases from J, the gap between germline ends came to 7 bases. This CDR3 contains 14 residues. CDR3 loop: CASSEVGYTDTQYF. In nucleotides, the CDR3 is TGTGCCAGCAGTGAAGTTGGATACACAGATACGCAGTATTTT.

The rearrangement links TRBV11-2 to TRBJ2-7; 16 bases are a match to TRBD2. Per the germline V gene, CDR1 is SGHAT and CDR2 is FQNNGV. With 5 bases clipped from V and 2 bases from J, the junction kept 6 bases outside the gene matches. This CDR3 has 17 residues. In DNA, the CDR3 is TGTGCCAGCAGCGCCGCGGGACTAGCGGGGGGGACCTACGAGCAGTACTTC. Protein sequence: CASSAAGLAGGTYEQYF. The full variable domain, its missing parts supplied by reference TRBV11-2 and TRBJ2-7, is EAGVAQSPRYKIIEKRQSVAFWCNPISGHATLYWYQQILGQGPKLLIQFQNNGVVDDSQLPKDRFSAERLKGVDSTLKIQPAKLEDSAVYLCASSAAGLAGGTYEQYFGPGTRLTVT.

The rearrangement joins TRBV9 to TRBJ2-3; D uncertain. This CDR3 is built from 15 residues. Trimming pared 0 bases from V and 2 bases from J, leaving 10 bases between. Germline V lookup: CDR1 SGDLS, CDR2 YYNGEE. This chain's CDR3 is CASSVDGFSTDTQYF. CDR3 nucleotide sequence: TGTGCCAGCAGCGTAGATGGATTCTCCACAGATACGCAGTATTTT.

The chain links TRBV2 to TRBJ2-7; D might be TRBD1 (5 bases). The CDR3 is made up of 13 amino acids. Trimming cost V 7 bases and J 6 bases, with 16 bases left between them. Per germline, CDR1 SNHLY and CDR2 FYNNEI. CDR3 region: CASISRTNGEQYF. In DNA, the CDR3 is TGTGCCAGCATTTCTAGGACAAACGGCGAGCAGTACTTC. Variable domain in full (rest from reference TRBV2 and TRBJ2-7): EPEVTQTPSHQVTQMGQEVILRCVPISNHLYFYWYRQILGQKVEFLVSFYNNEISEKSEIFDDQFSVERPDGSNFTLKIRSTKLEDSAMYFCASISRTNGEQYFGPGTRLTVT.

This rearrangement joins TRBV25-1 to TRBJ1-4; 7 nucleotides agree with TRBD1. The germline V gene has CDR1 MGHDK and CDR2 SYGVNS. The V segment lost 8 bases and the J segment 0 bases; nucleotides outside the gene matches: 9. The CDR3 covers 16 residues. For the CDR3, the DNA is TGTGCCAGCGGACTCAGACAGGGTTCAACTAATGAAAAACTGTTTTTT. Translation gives CASGLRQGSTNEKLFF. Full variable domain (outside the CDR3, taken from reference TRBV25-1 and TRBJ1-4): EADIYQTPRYLVIGTGKKITLECSQTMGHDKMYWYQQDPGMELHLIHYSYGVNSTEKGDLSSESTVSRIRTEHFPLTLESARPSHTSQYLCASGLRQGSTNEKLFFGSGTQLSVL.

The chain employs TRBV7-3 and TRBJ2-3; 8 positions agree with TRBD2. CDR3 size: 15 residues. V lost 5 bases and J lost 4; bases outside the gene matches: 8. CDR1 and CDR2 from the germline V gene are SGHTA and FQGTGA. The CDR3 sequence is CASSASGGRSDTQYF. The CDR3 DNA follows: TGTGCCAGCAGCGCTTCCGGCGGGAGGTCAGATACGCAGTATTTT. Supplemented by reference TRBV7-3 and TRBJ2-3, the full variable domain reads GAGVSQTPSNKVTEKGKYVELRCDPISGHTALYWYRQSLGQGPEFLIYFQGTGAADDSGLPNDRFFAVRPEGSVSTLKIQRTERGDSAVYLCASSASGGRSDTQYFGPGTRLTVL.

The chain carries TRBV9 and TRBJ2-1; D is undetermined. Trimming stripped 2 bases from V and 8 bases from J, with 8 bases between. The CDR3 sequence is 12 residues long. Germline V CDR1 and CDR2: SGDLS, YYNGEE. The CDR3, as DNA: TGTGCCAGCAGCGTGGCGATGGATGAGCAGTTCTTC. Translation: CASSVAMDEQFF.

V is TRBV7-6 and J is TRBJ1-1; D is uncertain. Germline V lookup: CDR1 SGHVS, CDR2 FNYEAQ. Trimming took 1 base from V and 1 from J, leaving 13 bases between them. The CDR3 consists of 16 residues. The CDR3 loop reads CASSLGFVGENTEAFF. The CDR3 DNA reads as TGTGCCAGCAGCTTAGGGTTTGTCGGCGAGAACACTGAAGCTTTCTTT.

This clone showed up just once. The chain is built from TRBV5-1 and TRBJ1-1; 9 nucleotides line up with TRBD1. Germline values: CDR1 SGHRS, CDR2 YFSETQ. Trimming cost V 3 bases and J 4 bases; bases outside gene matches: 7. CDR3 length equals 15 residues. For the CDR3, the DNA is TGCGCCAGCAGCTCAAGTCCGGGACAGGGCACTGAAGCTTTCTTT. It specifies CASSSSPGQGTEAFF.

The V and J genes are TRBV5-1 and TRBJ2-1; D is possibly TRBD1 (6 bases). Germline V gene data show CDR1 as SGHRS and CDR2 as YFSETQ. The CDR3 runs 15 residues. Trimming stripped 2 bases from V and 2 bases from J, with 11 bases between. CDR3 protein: CASSFQQGPYNEQFF. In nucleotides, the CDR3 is TGCGCCAGCAGCTTTCAACAGGGCCCCTACAATGAGCAGTTCTTC.

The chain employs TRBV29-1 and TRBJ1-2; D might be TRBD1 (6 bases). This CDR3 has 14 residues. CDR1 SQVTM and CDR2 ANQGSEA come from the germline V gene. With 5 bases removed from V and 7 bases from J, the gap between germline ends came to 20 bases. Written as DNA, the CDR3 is TGCAGCGTTACAAACGGGGGGCTACGCGGTGGCTACACCTTC. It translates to CSVTNGGLRGGYTF. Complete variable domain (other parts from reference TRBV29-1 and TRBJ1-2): SAVISQKPSRDICQRGTSLTIQCQVDSQVTMMFWYRQQPGQSLTLIATANQGSEATYESGFVIDKFPISRPNLTFSTLTVSNMSPEDSSIYLCSVTNGGLRGGYTFGSGTRLTVV.

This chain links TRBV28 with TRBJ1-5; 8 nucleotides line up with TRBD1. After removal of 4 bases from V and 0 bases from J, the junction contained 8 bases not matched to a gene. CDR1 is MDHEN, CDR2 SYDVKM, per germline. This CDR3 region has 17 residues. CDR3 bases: TGTGCCAGCAGTTGGACAGGGATAGGGTATAGCAATCAGCCCCAGCATTTT. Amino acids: CASSWTGIGYSNQPQHF.

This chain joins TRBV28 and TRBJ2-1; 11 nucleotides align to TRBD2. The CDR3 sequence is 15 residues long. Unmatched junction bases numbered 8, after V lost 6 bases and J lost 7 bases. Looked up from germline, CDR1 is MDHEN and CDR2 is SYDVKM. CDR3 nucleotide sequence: TGTGCCAGCAGCCGTATAGCGGGGGGGCCGAATGAGCAGTTCTTC. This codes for CASSRIAGGPNEQFF.

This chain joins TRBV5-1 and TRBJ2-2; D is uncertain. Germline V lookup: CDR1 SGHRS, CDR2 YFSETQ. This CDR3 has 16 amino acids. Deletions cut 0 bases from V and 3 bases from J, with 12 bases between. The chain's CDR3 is CASSLANFEYTGELFF. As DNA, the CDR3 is TGCGCCAGCAGCTTGGCCAACTTTGAGTACACCGGGGAGCTGTTTTTT.

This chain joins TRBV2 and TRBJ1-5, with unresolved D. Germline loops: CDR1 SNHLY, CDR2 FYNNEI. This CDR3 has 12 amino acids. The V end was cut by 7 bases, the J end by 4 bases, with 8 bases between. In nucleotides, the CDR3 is TGTGCCAGCACTCGGGATAATCAGCCCCAGCATTTT. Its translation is CASTRDNQPQHF.

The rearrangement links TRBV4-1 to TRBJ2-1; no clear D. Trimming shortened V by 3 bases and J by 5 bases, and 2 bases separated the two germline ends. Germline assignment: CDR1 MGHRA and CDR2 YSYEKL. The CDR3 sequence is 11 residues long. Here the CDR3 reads CASSHNNEQFF. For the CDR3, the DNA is TGCGCCAGCAGCCACAACAATGAGCAGTTCTTC.

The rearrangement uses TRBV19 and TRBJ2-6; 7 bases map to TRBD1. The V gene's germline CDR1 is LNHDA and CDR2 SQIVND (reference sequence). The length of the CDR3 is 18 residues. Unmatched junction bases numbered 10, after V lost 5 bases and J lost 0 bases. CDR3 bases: TGTGCCAGTAGTCTGAGGACAGGTTATGGCTCTGGGGCCAACGTCCTGACTTTC. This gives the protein CASSLRTGYGSGANVLTF. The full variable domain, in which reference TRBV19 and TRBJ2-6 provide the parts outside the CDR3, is DGGITQSPKYLFRKEGQNVTLSCEQNLNHDAMYWYRQDPGQGLRLIYYSQIVNDFQKGDIAEGYSVSREKKESFPLTVTSAQKNPTAFYLCASSLRTGYGSGANVLTFGAGSRLTVL.

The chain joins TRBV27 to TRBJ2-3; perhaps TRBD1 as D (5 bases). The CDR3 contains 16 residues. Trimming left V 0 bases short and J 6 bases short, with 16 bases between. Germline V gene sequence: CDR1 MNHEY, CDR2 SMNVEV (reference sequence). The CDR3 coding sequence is TGTGCCAGCAGTTTATCGGGCGGCAGGGTGAAGGATACGCAGTATTTT. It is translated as CASSLSGGRVKDTQYF.

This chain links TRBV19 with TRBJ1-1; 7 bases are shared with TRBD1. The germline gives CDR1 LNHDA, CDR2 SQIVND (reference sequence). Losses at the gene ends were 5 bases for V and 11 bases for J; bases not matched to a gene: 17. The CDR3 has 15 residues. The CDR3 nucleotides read TGTGCCAGTAGTCCGGGGCGCTCAGGGGGTCATGTGGCTTTCTTT. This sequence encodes CASSPGRSGGHVAFF.